A selection of T cell receptor beta chains follows, all from one sample in a study of blood T cells in healthy people across ages. MiXCR, run by TCRdb on the 5' RACE reads, gives a single entry per CDR3 protein. The sample gives 1.2 million to 1.5 million distinct CDR3 sequences, approximately 59% of which show up once; about 6.7% is in the top ten. The sample consisted of blood. Receptors were obtained from a man aged 18 to 30 in good health. Each CDR3 is given with its conserved first and last residue. Fields, in order: D gene, clone size, J gene, V gene, CDR3 protein, CDR3 DNA. A D gene is named only where the DNA matches it firmly. Size tells how often a clone was seen (once, few, many) or the class of an expanded clone, and some rows leave it out.

TRBD1 few TRBJ2-1 TRBV7-2 CASSSGTEKYNEQFF TGTGCCAGCAGTTCCGGGACAGAGAAATACAATGAGCAGTTCTTC
NA few TRBJ2-3 TRBV28 CASTQLVAGTDTQYF TGTGCCAGCACCCAACTGGTTGCGGGCACAGATACGCAGTATTTT
NA NA TRBJ2-1 TRBV5-6 CASSLALGTLYNEQFF TGTGCCAGCAGCTTGGCTTTGGGGACTCTCTACAATGAGCAGTTCTTC
TRBD2 NA TRBJ2-7 TRBV20-1 CSALMLAGGLSYEQYF TGCAGTGCCTTAATGCTAGCGGGAGGTTTGTCCTACGAGCAGTACTTC
NA NA TRBJ1-2 TRBV11-2 CASSGFPGRSPYGYTF TGTGCCAGCAGCGGCTTTCCAGGGAGGTCCCCCTATGGCTACACCTTC
NA NA TRBJ1-5 TRBV20-1 CSARDPSNQPQHF TGCAGTGCTAGAGATCCGAGCAATCAGCCCCAGCATTTT
NA NA TRBJ2-7 TRBV7-2 CASSLANPYEQYF TGTGCCAGCAGCTTAGCCAACCCGTACGAGCAGTACTTC
TRBD2 few TRBJ2-6 TRBV20-1 CSASDYLAGALSGANVLTF TGCAGTGCTTCCGATTATCTAGCGGGAGCCCTCTCTGGGGCCAACGTCCTGACTTTC
NA NA TRBJ2-7 TRBV2 CASSFWVRGRPNGGEQYF TGTGCCAGCAGCTTTTGGGTCCGAGGGCGTCCTAACGGCGGCGAGCAGTACTTC
NA few TRBJ2-4 TRBV29-1 CSVAYLEVKNIQYF TGCAGCGTTGCCTACCTCGAGGTCAAAAACATTCAGTACTTC
TRBD2 few TRBJ2-7 TRBV20-1 CSASRTSGARSYEQYF TGCAGTGCTAGTAGGACTAGCGGAGCTCGCTCCTACGAGCAGTACTTC
NA NA TRBJ1-2 TRBV6-4 CASSPTRTVGGYTF TGTGCCAGCAGCCCGACGAGGACAGTCGGCGGCTACACCTTC
NA NA TRBJ2-5 TRBV9 CAGEDRQTQYF TGTGCCGGGGAGGACCGGCAGACCCAGTACTTC
NA NA TRBJ2-2 TRBV6-2/TRBV6-3 CASGLRNTGELFF TGTGCCAGCGGATTAAGAAACACCGGGGAGCTGTTTTTT
NA NA TRBJ2-1 TRBV29-1 CSVVQGYNEQFF TGCAGCGTGGTTCAGGGATACAATGAGCAGTTCTTC
NA NA TRBJ2-7 TRBV5-6 CASSFAGGSTSYEQYF TGTGCCAGCAGTTTTGCAGGGGGGTCCACCTCCTACGAGCAGTACTTC
NA many TRBJ2-3 TRBV20-1 CSASWGGFDTDTQYF TGCAGTGCTAGTTGGGGTGGGTTCGACACAGATACGCAGTATTTT
NA once TRBJ2-5 TRBV7-2 CASSLVGRGFQETQYF TGTGCCAGCAGCTTAGTAGGACGGGGATTCCAAGAGACCCAGTACTTC
TRBD2 NA TRBJ2-1 TRBV11-2 CASSSLAGSSNEQFF TGTGCCAGCTCATCACTAGCGGGGTCCTCCAATGAGCAGTTCTTC
NA NA TRBJ2-7 TRBV12-3/TRBV12-4 CASSSRGSVDYEQYF TGTGCCAGCAGTTCCCGGGGCAGTGTGGACTACGAGCAGTACTTC
NA NA TRBJ2-5 TRBV5-1 CASGDRQETQYF TGCGCCAGTGGGGACCGCCAAGAGACCCAGTACTTC
TRBD2 NA TRBJ2-1 TRBV24-1 CATSPSSGVNNEQFF TGTGCCACCAGTCCTTCTAGCGGGGTAAACAATGAGCAGTTCTTC
NA NA TRBJ1-5 TRBV4-1 CASSIRNSLNQPQHF TGCGCCAGCAGCATTCGGAACAGCCTGAATCAGCCCCAGCATTTT
NA NA TRBJ1-1 TRBV20-1 CSARPLTEAFF TGCAGTGCTAGGCCCCTGACTGAAGCTTTCTTT
NA NA TRBJ2-7 TRBV27 CASSPLPSISSYEQYF TGTGCCAGCAGTCCCCTGCCATCCATTAGCTCCTACGAGCAGTACTTC
TRBD2 few TRBJ2-5 TRBV12-3/TRBV12-4 CASSSRLAGEQETQYF TGTGCCAGCAGCTCCCGACTAGCGGGAGAACAAGAGACCCAGTACTTC
NA NA TRBJ2-7 TRBV4-2 CASSQAFTGTPYEQYF TGTGCCAGCAGCCAAGCTTTCACAGGTACTCCCTACGAGCAGTACTTC
NA NA TRBJ2-3 TRBV7-9 CASSSLRLTRTDTQYF TGTGCCAGCAGCTCCCTGCGACTCACCCGGACAGATACGCAGTATTTT
TRBD2 NA TRBJ2-1 TRBV27 CASTLTSGGAGEQFF TGTGCCAGCACTTTGACTAGCGGGGGGGCCGGTGAGCAGTTCTTC
NA few TRBJ2-1 TRBV10-3 CAISEATYNEQFF TGTGCCATCAGTGAGGCTACCTACAATGAGCAGTTCTTC
NA NA TRBJ2-1 TRBV29-1 CSVSLNTGMGNQFF TGCAGCGTTAGCCTTAATACAGGGATGGGAAACCAGTTCTTC
TRBD2 few TRBJ2-1 TRBV6-2/TRBV6-3 CASRRLAGVDEQFF TGTGCCAGCCGTCGACTAGCGGGAGTGGATGAGCAGTTCTTC
NA NA TRBJ2-3 TRBV29-1 CSVAAARLPTTYTDTQYF TGCAGCGTTGCGGCGGCCAGACTCCCCACGACTTACACAGATACGCAGTATTTT
NA NA TRBJ2-7 TRBV12-3/TRBV12-4 CASSLSTGSSKRGYEQYF TGTGCCAGCAGTTTGAGTACAGGGTCGAGTAAGCGGGGCTACGAGCAGTACTTC
NA NA TRBJ2-4 TRBV20-1 CSAHLGAENGEQYF TGCAGTGCTCACTTAGGGGCGGAGAACGGGGAGCAGTACTTC
NA NA TRBJ1-6 TRBV7-2 CASSLSGSSYNSPLHF TGTGCCAGCAGCTTATCTGGGAGCTCCTATAATTCACCCCTCCACTTT
TRBD2 few TRBJ2-1 TRBV29-1 CSAGSGRSYNEQFF TGCAGCGCCGGATCCGGGAGGTCCTACAATGAGCAGTTCTTC
TRBD1 NA TRBJ2-7 TRBV29-1 CSVEAETGLLYEQYF TGCAGCGTTGAGGCCGAGACAGGGTTGCTCTACGAGCAGTACTTC
TRBD1 NA TRBJ2-3 TRBV2 CASSVTGETGTDTQYF TGTGCCAGCAGTGTTACAGGGGAGACGGGGACAGATACGCAGTATTTT
NA NA TRBJ2-1 TRBV20-1 CSARDRGLAAYNEQFF TGCAGTGCTAGAGATCGGGGGCTAGCGGCCTACAATGAGCAGTTCTTC
NA NA TRBJ2-6 TRBV6-5 CASSSPLTGANVLTF TGTGCCAGCAGTTCCCCCCTAACTGGGGCCAACGTCCTGACTTTC
NA few TRBJ2-5 TRBV7-2 CASSLQGILETQYF TGTGCCAGCAGCTTACAGGGGATTCTAGAGACCCAGTACTTC
NA NA TRBJ2-5 TRBV24-1 CATSDKTVLDEQYF TGTGCCACCAGTGACAAGACCGTTCTCGATGAGCAGTACTTC
NA NA TRBJ2-3 TRBV7-2 CASSLASWAGNTDTQYF TGTGCCAGCAGCTTAGCGTCTTGGGCGGGAAATACAGATACGCAGTATTTT
NA once TRBJ1-2 TRBV21-1 CASSKADQGKTNYGYTF TGTGCCAGCAGCAAAGCGGATCAGGGGAAGACTAACTATGGCTACACCTTC